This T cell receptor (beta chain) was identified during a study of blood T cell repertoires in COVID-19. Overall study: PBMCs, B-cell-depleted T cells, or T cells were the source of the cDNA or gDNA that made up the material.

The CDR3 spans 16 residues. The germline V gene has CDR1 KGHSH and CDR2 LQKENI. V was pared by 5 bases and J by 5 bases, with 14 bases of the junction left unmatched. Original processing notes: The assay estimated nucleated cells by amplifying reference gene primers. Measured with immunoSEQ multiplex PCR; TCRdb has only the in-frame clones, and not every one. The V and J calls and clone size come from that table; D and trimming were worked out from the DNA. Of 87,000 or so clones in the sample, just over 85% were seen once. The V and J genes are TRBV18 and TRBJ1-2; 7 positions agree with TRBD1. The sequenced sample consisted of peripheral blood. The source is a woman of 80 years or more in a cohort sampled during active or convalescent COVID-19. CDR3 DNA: TGTGCCAGCTCAAAATCCCCTACCGGGACAGATTATGGCTACACCTTC. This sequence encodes CASSKSPTGTDYGYTF.